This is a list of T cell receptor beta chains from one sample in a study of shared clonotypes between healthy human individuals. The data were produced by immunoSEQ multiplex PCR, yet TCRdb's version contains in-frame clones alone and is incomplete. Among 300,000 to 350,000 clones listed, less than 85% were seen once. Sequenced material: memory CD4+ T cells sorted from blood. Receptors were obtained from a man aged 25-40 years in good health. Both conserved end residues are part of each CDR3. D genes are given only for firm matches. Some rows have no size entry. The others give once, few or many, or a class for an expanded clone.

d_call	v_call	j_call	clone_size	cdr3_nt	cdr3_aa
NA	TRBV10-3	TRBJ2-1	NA	TGTGCCATCAGCAACATAAGAGGCTCTGACAATGAGCAGTTCTTC	CAISNIRGSDNEQFF
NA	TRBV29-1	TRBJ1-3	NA	TGCAGCGTTGAAACGGCGAACACCATATATTTT	CSVETANTIYF
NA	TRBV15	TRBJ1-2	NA	TGTGCCACCAGCAGAGACCGAGACAGACTCTATGGCTACACCTTC	CATSRDRDRLYGYTF
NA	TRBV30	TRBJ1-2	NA	TGTGCCTGGAGTACCGGGTTCTTCTATGGCTACACCTTC	CAWSTGFFYGYTF
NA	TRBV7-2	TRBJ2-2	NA	TGTGCCAGCAGCCCGAGCCAGAACACCGGGGAGCTGTTTTTT	CASSPSQNTGELFF
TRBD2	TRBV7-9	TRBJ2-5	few	TGTGCCAGCCGTCTCATGGGAGATGATGGGGCGGGAGCGGAAGAGACCCAGTACTTC	CASRLMGDDGAGAEETQYF
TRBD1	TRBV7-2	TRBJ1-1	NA	TGTGCCAGCAGATTGACAGGGCTAACTGAAGCTTTCTTT	CASRLTGLTEAFF
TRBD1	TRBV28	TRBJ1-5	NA	TGTGCCAGCAGTTTACAGGGGGGGAACACTCAGCCCCAGCATTTT	CASSLQGGNTQPQHF
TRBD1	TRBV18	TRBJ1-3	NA	TGTGCCAGCTCACCACGGACAGGGGAAAACACCATATATTTT	CASSPRTGENTIYF
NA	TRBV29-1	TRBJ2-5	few	TGCAGCGTTCGGGACGCCCCGGAGACCCAGTACTTC	CSVRDAPETQYF
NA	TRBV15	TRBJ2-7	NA	TGTGCCACCAGCACGTCAGGGGACGAGCAGTACTTC	CATSTSGDEQYF
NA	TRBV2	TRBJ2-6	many	TGTGCCAGCAGGGCATCTGGGGCCAACGTCCTGACTTTC	CASRASGANVLTF
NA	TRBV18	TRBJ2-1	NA	TGTGCCAGCTCACCACCGGCGCAGTCCGACAATGAGCAGTTCTTC	CASSPPAQSDNEQFF
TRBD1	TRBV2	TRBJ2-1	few	TGTGCCAGCAGTTACAGGGGACAAAACAATGAGCAGTTCTTC	CASSYRGQNNEQFF
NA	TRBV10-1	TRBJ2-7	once	TGCGCCAGCAGTGGGTCTGGGTTCTACGAGCAGTACTTC	CASSGSGFYEQYF
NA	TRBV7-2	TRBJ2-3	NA	TGTGCCAGCAGCTTACCAGCGGGTACCACAGATACGCAGTATTTT	CASSLPAGTTDTQYF